The 10 T cell receptor beta chains below all came from one sample that was sequenced in a study of cytomegalovirus exposure and HLA in healthy donors. The data were produced by immunoSEQ multiplex PCR, yet TCRdb's version contains in-frame clones alone and is incomplete. The table shows approximately 120,000 clones, with around 90% occurring only once. Sequences were obtained from PBMCs. The receptors were gathered from a woman under 30 in good health and CMV-seronegative.

This clone was observed a single time. Written as DNA, the CDR3 is TGTGCTAGTGGTCGTGAACACGGGAGGGACAATGAGCAGTTCTTC. It codes for CASGREHGRDNEQFF. The chain couples TRBV12-5 to TRBJ2-1; 8 bases map to TRBD2. The V segment lost 5 bases and the J segment 5 bases; nucleotides outside the gene matches: 8. This CDR3 comprises 15 residues. Germline V gives CDR1 LGHNT, CDR2 FRNRAP.

The chain couples TRBV30 to TRBJ1-4; 8 positions agree with TRBD1. V lost 0 bases and J lost 8; bases outside the gene matches: 8. Looked up from germline, CDR1 is GTSNPN and CDR2 is SVGIG (reference sequence). The CDR3 is 15 amino acids. CDR3 amino acids: CAWSVRRQGTEKLFF. CDR3 in DNA: TGTGCCTGGAGTGTAAGGAGACAGGGGACGGAAAAACTGTTTTTT.

The chain combines TRBV19 with TRBJ1-5; D gene ambiguous. CDR1 and CDR2 from the germline V gene are LNHDA and SQIVND (reference sequence). Trimming stripped 5 bases from V and 3 bases from J, with 11 bases between. The CDR3 spans 14 residues. The CDR3 is CASSLGFLNQPQHF. The CDR3 DNA is TGTGCCAGTAGTTTGGGCTTTCTCAATCAGCCCCAGCATTTT. The full variable domain, with the rest looked up from reference TRBV19 and TRBJ1-5, is DGGITQSPKYLFRKEGQNVTLSCEQNLNHDAMYWYRQDPGQGLRLIYYSQIVNDFQKGDIAEGYSVSREKKESFPLTVTSAQKNPTAFYLCASSLGFLNQPQHFGDGTRLSIL.

The genes are TRBV5-1 and TRBJ1-1; TRBD1 matches 11 bases. The germline V gene encodes CDR1 SGHRS and CDR2 YFSETQ. Trimming cost V 3 bases and J 5 bases; bases outside gene matches: 3. The CDR3 covers 14 residues. CDR3 sequence reads: CASSSGTGGTEAFF. In DNA form, the CDR3 reads TGCGCCAGCAGCTCTGGGACAGGGGGTACTGAAGCTTTCTTT.

CDR3 bases: TGTGCCAGCAGCCGCACAGGGAGACCTCACTACGAGCAGTACTTC. Translation gives CASSRTGRPHYEQYF. The chain joins TRBV14 to TRBJ2-7; D is perhaps TRBD1 (6 bases). The V gene lost 4 bases and the J gene lost 3 bases, with 16 bases spanning the gap. The CDR3 contains 15 residues. Germline V gene data show CDR1 as SGHDN and CDR2 as FVKESK.

CDR3 region: CASRSSRGGLSNEQFF. The CDR3 DNA sequence: TGTGCCAGCAGGTCCAGCCGGGGGGGCCTGAGTAATGAGCAGTTCTTC. This sequence joins TRBV6-6 and TRBJ2-1, with 8 nucleotides matching TRBD2. CDR1 MNHNY and CDR2 SVGAGI come from the germline V gene (reference sequence). There are 16 residues in the CDR3. Trimming cost V 6 bases and J 7 bases; bases outside gene matches: 14.

V usage is TRBV6-1 and J usage is TRBJ2-3, with TRBD2 identical over 9 bases. Trimming cost V 0 bases and J 4 bases; bases outside gene matches: 8. The CDR3 has 17 amino acids. Germline CDR1 is MNHNS and CDR2 is SASEGT. The CDR3 sequence: CASSEALWRGGPDTQYF. CDR3 in DNA: TGTGCCAGCAGTGAAGCGCTTTGGCGGGGGGGCCCAGATACGCAGTATTTT.

The chain employs TRBV12-5 and TRBJ2-7; 9 bases agree with TRBD1. CDR1 LGHNT and CDR2 FRNRAP come from the germline V gene. The ends lost 5 bases at V and 6 bases at J; junction bases unmatched: 8. The CDR3 extends over 14 amino acids. The CDR3 DNA is TGTGCTAGTGGTGTGGGACAGGGAATAGCCGAGCAGTACTTC. It encodes CASGVGQGIAEQYF.

The chain carries TRBV9 and TRBJ2-3, with 12 bases fitting TRBD2. This CDR3 spans 17 amino acids. Per the germline V gene, CDR1 is SGDLS and CDR2 is YYNGEE. The V segment lost 4 bases and the J segment 5 bases; nucleotides outside the gene matches: 11. The CDR3 region is CASSTPLAGGEGDTQYF. CDR3 bases: TGTGCCAGCAGCACACCACTAGCGGGAGGTGAGGGAGATACGCAGTATTTT.

As DNA, the CDR3 is TGTGCCAGCAGCTTACCCGGACAGGGCTACGAGCAGTACTTC. It is translated as CASSLPGQGYEQYF. The chain links TRBV11-1 to TRBJ2-7; TRBD1 matches at 8 bases. Trimming at V came to 2 bases and at J to 3 bases, leaving 3 bases not matched to a gene. The CDR3 spans 14 residues. CDR1 and CDR2 (germline): SGHAT, FQDESV (reference sequence).